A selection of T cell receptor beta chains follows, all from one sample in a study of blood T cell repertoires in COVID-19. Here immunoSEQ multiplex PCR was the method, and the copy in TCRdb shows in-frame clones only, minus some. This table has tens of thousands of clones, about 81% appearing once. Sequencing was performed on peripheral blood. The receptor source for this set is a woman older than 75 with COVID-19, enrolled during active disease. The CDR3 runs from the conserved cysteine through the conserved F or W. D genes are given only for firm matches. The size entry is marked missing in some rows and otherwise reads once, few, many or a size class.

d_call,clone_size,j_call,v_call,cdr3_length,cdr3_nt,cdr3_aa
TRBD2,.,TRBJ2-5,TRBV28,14,TGTGCCAGCAGTCTACTAGCGGGGCAAGAGACCCAGTACTTC,CASSLLAGQETQYF
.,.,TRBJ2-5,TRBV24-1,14,TGTGCCACCAGTGATTCAGCTAGACAAGAGACCCAGTACTTC,CATSDSARQETQYF
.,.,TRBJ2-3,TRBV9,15,TGTGCCAGCAGCTTTAATGAGGGTAGTACAGATACGCAGTATTTT,CASSFNEGSTDTQYF
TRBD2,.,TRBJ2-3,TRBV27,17,TGTGCCAGCAGTCCGGGACTAGCGGGAGTCGGTCCAGATACGCAGTATTTT,CASSPGLAGVGPDTQYF
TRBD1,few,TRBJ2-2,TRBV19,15,TGTGCCAGTACTATAGGCCAGGGGGCCACCGGGGAGCTGTTTTTT,CASTIGQGATGELFF
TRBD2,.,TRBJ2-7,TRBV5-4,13,TGTGCCAGCAGCCATAAACTAGCGGAAGAGCAGTACTTC,CASSHKLAEEQYF
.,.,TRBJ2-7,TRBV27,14,TGTGCCAGCAGGCCCCTACAGGGAGTGGGCGAGCAGTACTTC,CASRPLQGVGEQYF
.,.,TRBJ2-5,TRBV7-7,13,TGTGCTAGCAGCAGAAAGGGGCAAGAGACCCAGTACTTC,CASSRKGQETQYF
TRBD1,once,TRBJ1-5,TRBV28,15,TGTGCCAGCAGAGGGGACAGGGAATACAATCAGCCCCAGCATTTT,CASRGDREYNQPQHF
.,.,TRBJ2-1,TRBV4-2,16,TGTGCCAGCAGCCAAGGGGCCGGGACTTATAACAATGAGCAGTTCTTC,CASSQGAGTYNNEQFF
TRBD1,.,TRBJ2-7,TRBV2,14,TGTGCCAGCAGTGATTTGGCCAGGGGGATTAGGCAGTACTTC,CASSDLARGIRQYF
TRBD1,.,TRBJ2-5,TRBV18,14,TGTGCCAGCTCACTTAACAGGGGGTCAGAGACCCAGTACTTC,CASSLNRGSETQYF
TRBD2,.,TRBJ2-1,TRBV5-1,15,TGCGCCAGCAGCCAAGCGGGAGGACCTTACAATGAGCAGTTCTTC,CASSQAGGPYNEQFF
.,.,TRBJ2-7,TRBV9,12,TGTGCCAGCAGCGGGCAGGGGTACGAGCAGTACTTC,CASSGQGYEQYF
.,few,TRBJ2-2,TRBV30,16,TGTGCCTGGAACGGTGAGCGGGTAGCGAACACCGGGGAGCTGTTTTTT,CAWNGERVANTGELFF
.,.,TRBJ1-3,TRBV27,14,TGTGCCAGCAGTTTCAAGGCGGCTGGAAACACCATATATTTT,CASSFKAAGNTIYF
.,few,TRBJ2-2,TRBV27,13,TGTGCCATAAAGGGGCCGAACACCGGGGAGCTGTTTTTT,CAIKGPNTGELFF
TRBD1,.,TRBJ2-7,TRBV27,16,TGTGCCAGCAGTTTAAGGACAGGGACAGGGGGGTACGAGCAGTACTTC,CASSLRTGTGGYEQYF
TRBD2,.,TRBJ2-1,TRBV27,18,TGTGCCAGCAGTTTAGGGTTGAGAGCGGGAGTATCCTACAATGAGCAGTTCTTC,CASSLGLRAGVSYNEQFF
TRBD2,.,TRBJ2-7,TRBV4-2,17,TGTGCCAGCAGCCAAGTCGGGAAAGGCGGGAGGATCCACGAGCAGTACTTC,CASSQVGKGGRIHEQYF
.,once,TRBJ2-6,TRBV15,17,TGTGCCACCAGCGGAAAGAGGACAGTCACTGGGGCCAACGTCCTGACTTTC,CATSGKRTVTGANVLTF
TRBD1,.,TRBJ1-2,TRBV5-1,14,TGCGCCAGCAGCCCCTCACAGGGGGAGGGGGGCTACACCTTC,CASSPSQGEGGYTF